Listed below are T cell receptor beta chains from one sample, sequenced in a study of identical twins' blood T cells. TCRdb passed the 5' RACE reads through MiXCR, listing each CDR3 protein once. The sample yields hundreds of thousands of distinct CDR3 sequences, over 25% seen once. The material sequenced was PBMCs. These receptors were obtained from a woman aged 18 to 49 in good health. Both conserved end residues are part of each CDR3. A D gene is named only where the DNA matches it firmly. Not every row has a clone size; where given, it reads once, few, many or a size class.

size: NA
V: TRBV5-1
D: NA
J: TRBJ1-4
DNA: TGTGCCAGCAGCTTGGGACGGGAACCTAATGAAAAACTGTTTTTT
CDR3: CASSLGREPNEKLFF

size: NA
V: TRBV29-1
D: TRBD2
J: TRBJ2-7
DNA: TGCAGCGTGGCTAGCGGGAGTGCGGTCATCTACGAGCAGTACTTC
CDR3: CSVASGSAVIYEQYF

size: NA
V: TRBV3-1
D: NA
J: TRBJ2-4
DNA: TGTGCCAGCAGCAAAACGGTAGGAAACATTCAGTACTTC
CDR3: CASSKTVGNIQYF

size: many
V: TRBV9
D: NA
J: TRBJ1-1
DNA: TGTGCCAGCAGCCCTGGGGACGTCTTGGACACTGAAGCTTTCTTT
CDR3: CASSPGDVLDTEAFF

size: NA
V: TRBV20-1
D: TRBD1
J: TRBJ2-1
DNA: TGCAGTGCTACAGGGGGCACCTACAATGAGCAGTTCTTC
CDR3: CSATGGTYNEQFF

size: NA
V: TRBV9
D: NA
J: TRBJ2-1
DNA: TGTGCCAGCAGCCCACCAAGCAAGGGACTCCTCAATGAGCAGTTCTTC
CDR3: CASSPPSKGLLNEQFF

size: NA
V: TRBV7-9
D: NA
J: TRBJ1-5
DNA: TGTGCCAGCAGTCCCGGGGCCAGCAATCAGCCCCAGCATTTT
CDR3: CASSPGASNQPQHF

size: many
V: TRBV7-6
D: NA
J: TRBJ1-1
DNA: TGTGCCAGCAGCTCTCGACCACAGGAGAACACTGAAGCTTTCTTT
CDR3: CASSSRPQENTEAFF

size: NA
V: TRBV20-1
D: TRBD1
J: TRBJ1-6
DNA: TGCAGTGCCGAAGCCCGGGACAGTTATTCACCCCTCCACTTT
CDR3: CSAEARDSYSPLHF

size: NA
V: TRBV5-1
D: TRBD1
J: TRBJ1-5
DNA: TGCGCCAGCAGCCCCGGGACAGGGCAAAATCAGCCCCAGCATTTT
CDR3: CASSPGTGQNQPQHF

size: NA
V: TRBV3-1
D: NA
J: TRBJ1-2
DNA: TGTGCCAGCAGCCAAGAAAGCAGGGTGTCTACCACCTTC
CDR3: CASSQESRVSTTF

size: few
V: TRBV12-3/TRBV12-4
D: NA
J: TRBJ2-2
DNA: TGTGCCAGCAGCCCTAGGGGCTCGAACACCGGGGAGCTGTTTTTT
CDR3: CASSPRGSNTGELFF

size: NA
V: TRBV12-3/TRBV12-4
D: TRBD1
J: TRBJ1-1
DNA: TGTGCCACATCCTCGACAGGGGCCACTGAAGCTTTCTTT
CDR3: CATSSTGATEAFF

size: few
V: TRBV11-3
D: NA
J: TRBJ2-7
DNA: TGTGCCAGCAGCGTCGGCGGGGCCTCCTACGAGCAGTACTTC
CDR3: CASSVGGASYEQYF

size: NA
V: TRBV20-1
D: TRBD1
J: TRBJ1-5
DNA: TGCAGTGCTGAACAGGGGGCGAGCAATCAGCCCCAGCATTTT
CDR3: CSAEQGASNQPQHF

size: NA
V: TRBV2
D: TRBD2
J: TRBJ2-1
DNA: TGTGCCAGCAGTGATCCGGGGGGGGGCCCGGATGAGCAGTTCTTC
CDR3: CASSDPGGGPDEQFF

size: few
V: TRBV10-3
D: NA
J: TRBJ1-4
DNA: TGTGCCATCAGTTCCTCAGACACGTTTAATGAAAAACTGTTTTTT
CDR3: CAISSSDTFNEKLFF

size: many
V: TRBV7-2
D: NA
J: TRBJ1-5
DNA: TGTGCCAGCAGCTTCGAGTGGGGGGGCCAGCCCCAGCATTTT
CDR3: CASSFEWGGQPQHF

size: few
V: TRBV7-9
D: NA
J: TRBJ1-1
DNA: TGTGCCAGCACCGAGACGGGGATGAACACTGAAGCTTTCTTT
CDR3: CASTETGMNTEAFF

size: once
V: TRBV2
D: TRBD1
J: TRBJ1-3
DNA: TGTGCCAGCAGTGACAGGGGGAACTCTGGAAACGCCATATATTTT
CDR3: CASSDRGNSGNAIYF

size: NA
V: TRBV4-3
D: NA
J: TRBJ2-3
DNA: TGCGCCAGCAGCCAAGACGGGCATCGCAGGGCAGATACGCAGTATTTT
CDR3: CASSQDGHRRADTQYF

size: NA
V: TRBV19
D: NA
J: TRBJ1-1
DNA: TGTGCCAGTAGTATTTCGGGCCGGACTGAAGCTTTCTTT
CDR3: CASSISGRTEAFF

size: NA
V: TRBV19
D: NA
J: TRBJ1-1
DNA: TGTGCCAGTAGTATCTCCCGGGTAGCTTTCTTT
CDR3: CASSISRVAFF

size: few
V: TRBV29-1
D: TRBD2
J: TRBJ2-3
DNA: TGCAGCGTTAATTCCGGGACTAGCGGCACAGATACGCAGTATTTT
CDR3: CSVNSGTSGTDTQYF

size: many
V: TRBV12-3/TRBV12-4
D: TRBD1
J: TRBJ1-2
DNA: TGTGCCAGCAGTCCATGGACAGGGCTCTATGGCTACACCTTC
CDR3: CASSPWTGLYGYTF

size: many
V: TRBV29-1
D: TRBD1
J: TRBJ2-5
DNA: TGCAGCGTTTTTGAGGGGGCGGAGACCCAGTACTTC
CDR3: CSVFEGAETQYF

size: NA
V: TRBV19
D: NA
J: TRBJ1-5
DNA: TGTGCCAGTAGTATAATGGGGGAAGGTCAGCCCCAGCATTTT
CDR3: CASSIMGEGQPQHF

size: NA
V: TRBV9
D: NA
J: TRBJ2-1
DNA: TGTGCCAGCAGCGTAGGAGGGGGTACATCCTCAAATGAGCAGTTCTTC
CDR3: CASSVGGGTSSNEQFF

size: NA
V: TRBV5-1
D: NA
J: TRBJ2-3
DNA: TGCGCCAGCAGCTTGGAGTTACAGGAGGGAGATACGCAGTATTTT
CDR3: CASSLELQEGDTQYF

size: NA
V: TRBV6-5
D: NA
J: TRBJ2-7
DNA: TGTGCCAGCAGCCCGCAGTACTTC
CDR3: CASSPQYF

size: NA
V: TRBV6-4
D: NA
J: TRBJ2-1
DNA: TGTGCCAGCAGTGACGGGGCAGGGGAAGACAATGAGCAGTTCTTC
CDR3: CASSDGAGEDNEQFF

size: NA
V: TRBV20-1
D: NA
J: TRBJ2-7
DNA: TGCAGTGCTAGCTCCCACAGCCCGACCTACGAGCAGTACTTC
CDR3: CSASSHSPTYEQYF

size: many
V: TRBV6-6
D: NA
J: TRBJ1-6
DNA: TGTGCCAGCAGGACTCGGGACGACATAAATTCACCCCTCCACTTT
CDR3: CASRTRDDINSPLHF

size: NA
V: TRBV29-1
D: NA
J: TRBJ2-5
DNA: TGCACCGGAGGGAGCGTACAAGAGACCCAGTACTTC
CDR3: CTGGSVQETQYF

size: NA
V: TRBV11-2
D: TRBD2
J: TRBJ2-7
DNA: TGTGCCAGCAGCTTAGTGAGCGGGAGCTCCTACGAGCAGTACTTC
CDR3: CASSLVSGSSYEQYF

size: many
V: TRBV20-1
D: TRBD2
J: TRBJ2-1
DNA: TGCAGTGCTAGAGTCCTAGCGGGAGTTAGGAATGAGCAGTTCTTC
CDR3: CSARVLAGVRNEQFF

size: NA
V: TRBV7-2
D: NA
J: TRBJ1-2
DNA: TGTGCCAGCAGCTTACGGGAATTTTATGGCTACACCTTC
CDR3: CASSLREFYGYTF

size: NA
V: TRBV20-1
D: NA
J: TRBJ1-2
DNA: TGCAGTGCTAGAGATCTCAGGGATGGAATCAACTATGGCTACACCTTC
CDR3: CSARDLRDGINYGYTF

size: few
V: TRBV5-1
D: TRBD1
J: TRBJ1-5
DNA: TGCGCCAGCAGCTGGGGGACAGGGGTTCTAGGCAATCAGCCCCAGCATTTT
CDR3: CASSWGTGVLGNQPQHF

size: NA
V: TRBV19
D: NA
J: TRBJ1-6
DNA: TGTGCCAGTAGTATAGATTACGGGGTGAATTCACCCCTCCACTTT
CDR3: CASSIDYGVNSPLHF

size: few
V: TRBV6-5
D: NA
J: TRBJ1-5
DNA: TGTGCCAGCAGTTACAGCTTGTGTCCTCAACGAACTAATCAGCCCCAGCATTTT
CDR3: CASSYSLCPQRTNQPQHF

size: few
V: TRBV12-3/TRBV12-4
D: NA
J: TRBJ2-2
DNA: TGTGCCAGCAGTCAGGAGGGGTTTGCTGGGGAGCTGTTTTTT
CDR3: CASSQEGFAGELFF

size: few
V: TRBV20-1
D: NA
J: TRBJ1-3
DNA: TGCAGTGCAATATCACGAAACTCTGGAAACACCATATATTTT
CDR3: CSAISRNSGNTIYF

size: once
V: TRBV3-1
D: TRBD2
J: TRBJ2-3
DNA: TGTGCCAGCAGCCGGACTAGCGGGGGGACTCCAGGTAGCACAGATACGCAGTATTTT
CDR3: CASSRTSGGTPGSTDTQYF

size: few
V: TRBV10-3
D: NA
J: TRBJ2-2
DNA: TGTGCCATGGCCGACGTGAACACCGGGGAGCTGTTTTTT
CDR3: CAMADVNTGELFF

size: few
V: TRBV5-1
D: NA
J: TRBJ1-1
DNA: TGCGCCAGCACAGAAGGATCGAACACTGAAGCTTTCTTT
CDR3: CASTEGSNTEAFF

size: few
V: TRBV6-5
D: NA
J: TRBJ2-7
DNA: TGTGCCAGCAGTACGGGGCACTACGAGCAGTACTTC
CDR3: CASSTGHYEQYF

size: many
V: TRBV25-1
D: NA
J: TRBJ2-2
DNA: TGTGCCAGCGGATACACCGGGGAGCTGTTTTTT
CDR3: CASGYTGELFF